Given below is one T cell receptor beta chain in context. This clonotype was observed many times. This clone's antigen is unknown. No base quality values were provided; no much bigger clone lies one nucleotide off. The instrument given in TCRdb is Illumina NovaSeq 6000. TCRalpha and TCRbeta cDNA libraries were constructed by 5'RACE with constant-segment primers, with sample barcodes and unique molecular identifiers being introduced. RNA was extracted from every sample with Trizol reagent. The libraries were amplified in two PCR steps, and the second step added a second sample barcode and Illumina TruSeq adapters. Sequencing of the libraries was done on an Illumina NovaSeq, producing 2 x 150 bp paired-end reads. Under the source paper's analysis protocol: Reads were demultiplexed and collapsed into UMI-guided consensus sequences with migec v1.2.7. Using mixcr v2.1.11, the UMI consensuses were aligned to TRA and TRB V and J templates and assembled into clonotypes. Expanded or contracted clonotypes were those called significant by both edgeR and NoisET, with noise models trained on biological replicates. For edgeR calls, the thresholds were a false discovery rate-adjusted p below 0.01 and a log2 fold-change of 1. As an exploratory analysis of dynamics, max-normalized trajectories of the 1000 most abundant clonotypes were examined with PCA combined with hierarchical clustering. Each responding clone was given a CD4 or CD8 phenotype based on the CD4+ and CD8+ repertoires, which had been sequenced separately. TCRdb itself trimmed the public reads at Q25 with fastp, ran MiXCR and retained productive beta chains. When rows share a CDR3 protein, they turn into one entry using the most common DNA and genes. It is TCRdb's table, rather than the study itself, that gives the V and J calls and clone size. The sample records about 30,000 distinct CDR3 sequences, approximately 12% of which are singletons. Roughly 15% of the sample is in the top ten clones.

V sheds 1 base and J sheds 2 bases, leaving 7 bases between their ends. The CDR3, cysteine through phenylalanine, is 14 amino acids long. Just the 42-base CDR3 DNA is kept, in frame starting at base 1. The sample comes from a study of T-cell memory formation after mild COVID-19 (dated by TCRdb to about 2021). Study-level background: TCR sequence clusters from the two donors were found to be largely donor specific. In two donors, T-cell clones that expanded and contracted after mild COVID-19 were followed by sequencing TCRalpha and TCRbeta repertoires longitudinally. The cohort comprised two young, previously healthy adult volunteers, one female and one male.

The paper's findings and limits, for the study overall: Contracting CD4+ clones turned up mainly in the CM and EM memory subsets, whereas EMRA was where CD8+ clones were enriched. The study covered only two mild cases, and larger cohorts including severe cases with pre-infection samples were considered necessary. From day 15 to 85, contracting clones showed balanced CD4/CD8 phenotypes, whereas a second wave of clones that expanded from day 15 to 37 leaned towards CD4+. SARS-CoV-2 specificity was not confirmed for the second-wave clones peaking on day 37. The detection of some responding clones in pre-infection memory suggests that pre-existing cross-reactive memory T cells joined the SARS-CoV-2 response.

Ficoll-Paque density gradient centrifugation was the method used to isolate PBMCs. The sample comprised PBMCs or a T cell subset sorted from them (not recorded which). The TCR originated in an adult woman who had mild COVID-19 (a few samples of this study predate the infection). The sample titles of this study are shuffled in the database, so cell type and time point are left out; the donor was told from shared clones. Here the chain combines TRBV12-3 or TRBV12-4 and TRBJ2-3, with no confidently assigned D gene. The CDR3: CASSLGSNTDTQYF. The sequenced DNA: TGTGCCAGCAGTTTAGGCTCGAACACAGATACGCAGTATTTT.